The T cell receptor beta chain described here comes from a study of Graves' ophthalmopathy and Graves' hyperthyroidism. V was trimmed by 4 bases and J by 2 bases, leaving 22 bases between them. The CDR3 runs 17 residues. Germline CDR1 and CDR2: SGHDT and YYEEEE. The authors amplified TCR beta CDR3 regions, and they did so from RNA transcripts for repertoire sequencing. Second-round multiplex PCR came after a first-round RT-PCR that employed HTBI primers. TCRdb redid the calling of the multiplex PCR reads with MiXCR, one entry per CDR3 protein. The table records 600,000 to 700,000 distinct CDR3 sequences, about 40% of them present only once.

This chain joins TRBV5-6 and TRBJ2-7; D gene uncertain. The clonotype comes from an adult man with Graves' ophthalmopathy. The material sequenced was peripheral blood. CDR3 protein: CASSQELPPRQPYEQYF. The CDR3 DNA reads TGTGCCAGCAGCCAAGAGTTACCCCCGAGACAACCCTACGAGCAGTACTTC.